The rows below give T cell receptor beta chains drawn from one sample of a study of T-cell memory formation after mild COVID-19. MiXCR was run by TCRdb on the 5' RACE reads, yielding one entry per CDR3 protein. This sample carries about 420,000 distinct CDR3 sequences, less than 25% of them seen once, and the ten largest clones take roughly 13%. Sequencing input: PBMCs or a T cell subset sorted from them (not recorded which). The source of these receptors is an adult woman who had mild COVID-19 (a few samples of this study predate the infection). Cell type and time point are not known. The CDR3 runs from the conserved cysteine through the conserved F or W. D genes are given only for firm matches. Only some rows state a clone size, as once, few, many or a class for expanded clones.

cdr3_aa: CASSPGTGGPTQETQYF
cdr3_nt: TGCGCCAGCAGCCCCGGGACTGGGGGCCCAACTCAAGAGACCCAGTACTTC
j_call: TRBJ2-5
clone_size: once
v_call: TRBV4-3
d_call: -

cdr3_aa: CASSLGARGGIDEQYF
cdr3_nt: TGCGCCAGCAGCTTAGGGGCGAGAGGCGGAATCGACGAGCAGTACTTC
j_call: TRBJ2-7
clone_size: -
v_call: TRBV5-1
d_call: -

cdr3_aa: CASLRGRNTEAFF
cdr3_nt: TGTGCCAGTCTCCGGGGACGGAACACTGAAGCTTTCTTT
j_call: TRBJ1-1
clone_size: few
v_call: TRBV6-5
d_call: -

cdr3_aa: CASSQKDGGFYEQYF
cdr3_nt: TGCGCCAGCAGCCAAAAGGACGGTGGGTTCTACGAGCAGTACTTC
j_call: TRBJ2-7
clone_size: -
v_call: TRBV4-1
d_call: -

cdr3_aa: CSARDRIRSLGTEAFF
cdr3_nt: TGCAGTGCTAGAGATAGAATCAGGTCGCTAGGGACTGAAGCTTTCTTT
j_call: TRBJ1-1
clone_size: -
v_call: TRBV20-1
d_call: -

cdr3_aa: CASSLEGGAGANVLTF
cdr3_nt: TGCGCCAGCAGCTTGGAGGGGGGCGCTGGGGCCAACGTCCTGACTTTC
j_call: TRBJ2-6
clone_size: few
v_call: TRBV5-1
d_call: -

cdr3_aa: CASSLYGAWNTGELFF
cdr3_nt: TGCGCCAGCAGCTTGTACGGGGCGTGGAACACCGGGGAGCTGTTTTTT
j_call: TRBJ2-2
clone_size: few
v_call: TRBV5-1
d_call: -

cdr3_aa: CAWSPHWDSSSNQPQHF
cdr3_nt: TGTGCCTGGTCCCCTCACTGGGACAGCTCGAGCAATCAGCCCCAGCATTTT
j_call: TRBJ1-5
clone_size: -
v_call: TRBV30
d_call: TRBD1

cdr3_aa: CASSIEGLQPQHF
cdr3_nt: TGTGCCAGTAGTATAGAGGGGCTTCAGCCCCAGCATTTT
j_call: TRBJ1-5
clone_size: -
v_call: TRBV19
d_call: -

cdr3_aa: CASSSRQGANNEQFF
cdr3_nt: TGTGCCAGCAGCAGCCGACAGGGGGCTAACAATGAGCAGTTCTTC
j_call: TRBJ2-1
clone_size: few
v_call: TRBV7-9
d_call: TRBD1

cdr3_aa: CATSRDMAGAYNEQFF
cdr3_nt: TGTGCCACCAGCAGAGATATGGCAGGGGCTTACAATGAGCAGTTCTTC
j_call: TRBJ2-1
clone_size: few
v_call: TRBV15
d_call: -

cdr3_aa: CATSVASSSYNEQFF
cdr3_nt: TGTGCCACCAGTGTCGCGAGCAGCTCCTACAATGAGCAGTTCTTC
j_call: TRBJ2-1
clone_size: -
v_call: TRBV24-1
d_call: -

cdr3_aa: CASSPQGEVVTGELFF
cdr3_nt: TGCGCCAGCAGCCCTCAGGGGGAGGTTGTAACCGGGGAGCTGTTTTTT
j_call: TRBJ2-2
clone_size: -
v_call: TRBV5-1
d_call: -

cdr3_aa: CASRPTGGYYGYTF
cdr3_nt: TGTGCCAGCAGACCGACAGGGGGCTACTATGGCTACACCTTC
j_call: TRBJ1-2
clone_size: -
v_call: TRBV12-3/TRBV12-4
d_call: TRBD1

cdr3_aa: CSACPGGTRSTDTQYF
cdr3_nt: TGCAGCGCCTGCCCCGGGGGGACTAGGTCCACAGATACGCAGTATTTT
j_call: TRBJ2-3
clone_size: few
v_call: TRBV29-1
d_call: TRBD2

cdr3_aa: CSVILGTDTQYF
cdr3_nt: TGCAGCGTTATCCTGGGTACAGATACGCAGTATTTT
j_call: TRBJ2-3
clone_size: few
v_call: TRBV29-1
d_call: -

cdr3_aa: CASSLTTGSSNTEAFF
cdr3_nt: TGCGCCAGCAGCTTAACGACAGGGTCATCAAACACTGAAGCTTTCTTT
j_call: TRBJ1-1
clone_size: -
v_call: TRBV5-1
d_call: TRBD1

cdr3_aa: CASSFRRSGYEQYF
cdr3_nt: TGTGCCAGCAGTTTCAGGAGGTCCGGCTACGAGCAGTACTTC
j_call: TRBJ2-7
clone_size: few
v_call: TRBV27
d_call: -

cdr3_aa: CASKVWGDTEAFF
cdr3_nt: TGTGCCAGCAAAGTCTGGGGGGACACTGAAGCTTTCTTT
j_call: TRBJ1-1
clone_size: -
v_call: TRBV6-5
d_call: -

cdr3_aa: CASGLSGDTDTQYF
cdr3_nt: TGTGCTAGTGGCCTCAGCGGGGACACAGATACGCAGTATTTT
j_call: TRBJ2-3
clone_size: -
v_call: TRBV12-5
d_call: TRBD2

cdr3_aa: CASSQDGGPSAPNYGYTF
cdr3_nt: TGCGCCAGCAGCCAAGATGGGGGGCCCTCCGCCCCTAACTATGGCTACACCTTC
j_call: TRBJ1-2
clone_size: -
v_call: TRBV4-1
d_call: -

cdr3_aa: CSVGGNTGSYEQYF
cdr3_nt: TGCAGCGTCGGGGGAAACACAGGGTCCTACGAGCAGTACTTC
j_call: TRBJ2-7
clone_size: few
v_call: TRBV29-1
d_call: -

cdr3_aa: CASRLVHGYAQYF
cdr3_nt: TGTGCCAGCAGACTAGTCCACGGATATGCCCAGTACTTC
j_call: TRBJ2-5
clone_size: few
v_call: TRBV21-1
d_call: -

cdr3_aa: CASSLHLRPGTSSEETQYF
cdr3_nt: TGTGCCAGCAGCCTACACCTGCGCCCCGGGACTAGCTCGGAAGAGACCCAGTACTTC
j_call: TRBJ2-5
clone_size: -
v_call: TRBV7-2
d_call: TRBD2

cdr3_aa: CATGTSVTSSYNEQFF
cdr3_nt: TGTGCCACCGGGACTAGCGTCACGAGCTCCTACAATGAGCAGTTCTTC
j_call: TRBJ2-1
clone_size: few
v_call: TRBV24-1
d_call: TRBD2

cdr3_aa: CAWTKRLADYNEQFF
cdr3_nt: TGTGCCTGGACAAAAAGACTAGCGGACTACAATGAGCAGTTCTTC
j_call: TRBJ2-1
clone_size: -
v_call: TRBV30
d_call: TRBD2

cdr3_aa: CASSTGQTNYGYTF
cdr3_nt: TGTGCCAGCAGCACAGGACAGACCAACTATGGCTACACCTTC
j_call: TRBJ1-2
clone_size: -
v_call: TRBV4-2
d_call: -

cdr3_aa: CASRLQGESSYEQYF
cdr3_nt: TGTGCCAGCAGGCTACAGGGGGAGAGCTCCTACGAGCAGTACTTC
j_call: TRBJ2-7
clone_size: -
v_call: TRBV7-9
d_call: TRBD1

cdr3_aa: CASSSRTGTNEQYF
cdr3_nt: TGTGCCAGCAGCTCCAGGACAGGGACAAACGAGCAGTACTTC
j_call: TRBJ2-7
clone_size: many
v_call: TRBV7-2
d_call: TRBD1

cdr3_aa: CASSVDMVSEQFF
cdr3_nt: TGTGCCAGCAGCGTAGATATGGTCAGTGAGCAGTTCTTC
j_call: TRBJ2-1
clone_size: -
v_call: TRBV9
d_call: -

cdr3_aa: CASSDPAGGQGVIGELFF
cdr3_nt: TGTGCCAGCAGCGACCCAGCGGGCGGACAGGGGGTTATCGGGGAGCTGTTTTTT
j_call: TRBJ2-2
clone_size: -
v_call: TRBV9
d_call: TRBD1

cdr3_aa: CAWSVDRGETQYF
cdr3_nt: TGTGCCTGGAGTGTGGACAGGGGGGAGACCCAGTACTTC
j_call: TRBJ2-5
clone_size: -
v_call: TRBV30
d_call: TRBD1

cdr3_aa: CASSNLKGEQYF
cdr3_nt: TGTGCCAGCAGCAACCTTAAGGGCGAGCAGTACTTC
j_call: TRBJ2-7
clone_size: few
v_call: TRBV12-3/TRBV12-4
d_call: -

cdr3_aa: CASSFTGSGNTIYF
cdr3_nt: TGTGCCAGCAGTTTTACAGGGTCTGGAAACACCATATATTTT
j_call: TRBJ1-3
clone_size: many
v_call: TRBV12-3/TRBV12-4
d_call: -

cdr3_aa: CATSGRQGEGEKLFF
cdr3_nt: TGTGCCACCAGCGGACGACAGGGAGAGGGTGAAAAACTGTTTTTT
j_call: TRBJ1-4
clone_size: few
v_call: TRBV15
d_call: TRBD1

cdr3_aa: CASSLTGYGANVLTF
cdr3_nt: TGTGCCAGCAGCTTGACAGGCTATGGGGCCAACGTCCTGACTTTC
j_call: TRBJ2-6
clone_size: -
v_call: TRBV5-6
d_call: -

cdr3_aa: CASSLASGGATDTQYF
cdr3_nt: TGTGCCAGCAGTTTGGCTAGCGGGGGAGCCACAGATACGCAGTATTTT
j_call: TRBJ2-3
clone_size: few
v_call: TRBV12-3/TRBV12-4
d_call: TRBD2

cdr3_aa: CASSISAPQYF
cdr3_nt: TGTGCCAGTAGTATATCGGCCCCCCAGTACTTC
j_call: TRBJ2-4
clone_size: -
v_call: TRBV19
d_call: -

cdr3_aa: CATSPLTGNEQYF
cdr3_nt: TGTGCCACCTCCCCGCTGACAGGCAACGAGCAGTACTTC
j_call: TRBJ2-7
clone_size: many
v_call: TRBV19
d_call: -

cdr3_aa: CASRWGGLNTEAFF
cdr3_nt: TGTGCCAGCAGGTGGGGGGGGCTGAACACTGAAGCTTTCTTT
j_call: TRBJ1-1
clone_size: -
v_call: TRBV13
d_call: -

cdr3_aa: CSVVPGNYYEQYF
cdr3_nt: TGCAGCGTTGTGCCAGGGAACTACTACGAGCAGTACTTC
j_call: TRBJ2-7
clone_size: -
v_call: TRBV29-1
d_call: -

cdr3_aa: CATSDPSGSSYNEQFF
cdr3_nt: TGTGCCACCAGTGATCCTAGCGGGAGCTCCTACAATGAGCAGTTCTTC
j_call: TRBJ2-1
clone_size: few
v_call: TRBV24-1
d_call: TRBD2

cdr3_aa: CASSPYVGDIGGYTF
cdr3_nt: TGTGCCAGCTCACCTTATGTTGGGGACATCGGTGGCTACACCTTC
j_call: TRBJ1-2
clone_size: few
v_call: TRBV18
d_call: -

cdr3_aa: CASSVRGASQETQYF
cdr3_nt: TGTGCCAGCAGCGTGCGGGGGGCCTCACAAGAGACCCAGTACTTC
j_call: TRBJ2-5
clone_size: few
v_call: TRBV9
d_call: TRBD2

cdr3_aa: CASSPFDRGHGYTF
cdr3_nt: TGTGCCAGCAGCCCCTTCGACAGGGGCCATGGCTACACCTTC
j_call: TRBJ1-2
clone_size: -
v_call: TRBV5-6
d_call: TRBD1

cdr3_aa: CASSFSSTQETQYF
cdr3_nt: TGTGCCAGCAGCTTTAGTTCGACTCAAGAGACCCAGTACTTC
j_call: TRBJ2-5
clone_size: few
v_call: TRBV7-6
d_call: -

cdr3_aa: CASSSLLAQSYNEQFF
cdr3_nt: TGTGCCAGCAGTTCACTTCTAGCGCAATCCTACAATGAGCAGTTCTTC
j_call: TRBJ2-1
clone_size: -
v_call: TRBV28
d_call: -

cdr3_aa: CSARSTKDEQYF
cdr3_nt: TGCAGTGCTAGATCGACAAAGGACGAGCAGTACTTC
j_call: TRBJ2-7
clone_size: few
v_call: TRBV20-1
d_call: -

cdr3_aa: CAWSRQSNSPLHF
cdr3_nt: TGTGCCTGGAGTCGACAAAGTAATTCACCCCTCCACTTT
j_call: TRBJ1-6
clone_size: -
v_call: TRBV30
d_call: -

cdr3_aa: CASSGGRINTGELFF
cdr3_nt: TGTGCCAGCTCAGGAGGACGGATAAACACCGGGGAGCTGTTTTTT
j_call: TRBJ2-2
clone_size: -
v_call: TRBV18
d_call: -

cdr3_aa: CASSVRRGAGGNQPQHF
cdr3_nt: TGTGCCAGCAGCGTCAGGAGGGGCGCTGGGGGCAATCAGCCCCAGCATTTT
j_call: TRBJ1-5
clone_size: once
v_call: TRBV3-1
d_call: -